This T cell receptor (beta chain) was captured in a study of OX40 agonist ivuxolimab in advanced cancers. Patients with a history of autoimmune disease or on systemic immunosuppression were excluded. Drawing of blood for sampling happened at baseline, at cycle 4 day 1, and at cycle 7 day 1. Study observations and caveats: Antigen specificity remained undetermined for the expanded peripheral T cells.

Details on this clone: The antigen is undetermined.

Generated by immunoSEQ multiplex PCR, the TCRdb table keeps only in-frame clones and is missing some. The data show about 22,000 clones, around 80% seen once. The TCR sequence derives from an adult with an advanced solid tumor such as melanoma, head and neck, liver or kidney cancer. Sample: CD4+ or CD8+ T cells sorted from blood, taken in a trial of the OX40 agonist ivuxolimab.

The CDR3 region is CASSSPLLSGANVLTF. The CDR3, as DNA: TGTGCCAGCAGTTCCCCCCTTCTGTCTGGGGCCAACGTCCTGACTTTC. V usage is TRBV27 and J usage is TRBJ2-6; D remains unclear. CDR3 length: 16 residues. V was cut by 4 bases and J by 1 base, with 11 bases left in between. Germline CDR1 and CDR2: MNHEY and SMNVEV (reference sequence).